A single sample is the source of the 31 T cell receptor beta chains below, sequenced in a study of blood T cells in healthy people across ages. The use of a sample-barcoded 5' primer and a J-beta primer mix characterized a second PCR of about 7 to 12 cycles. TCRdb ran MiXCR on the 5' RACE reads and lists one entry per CDR3 protein. The data hold hundreds of thousands of distinct CDR3 sequences, with about half observed a single time. The sample consisted of blood. All receptors come from an elderly man in good health.

This clonotype was picked up a small number of times. The chain combines TRBV12-3 or TRBV12-4 with TRBJ1-5; no clear D. V gave up 3 bases and J gave up 4 bases, with 10 bases separating them. The CDR3 has 14 amino acids. The CDR3 region is CASSFKGLNQPQHF. Written as DNA, the CDR3 is TGTGCCAGCAGTTTTAAGGGTTTGAATCAGCCCCAGCATTTT.

Of note for this clonotype: This may be a read error, as it is one base from a much larger clone. The rearrangement uses TRBV12-3 or TRBV12-4 and TRBJ2-5; 12 bases are shared with TRBD2. The CDR3 covers 16 residues. Losses at the gene ends were 2 bases for V and 11 bases for J; bases not matched to a gene: 12. CDR3 nucleotides: TGTGCCAGCAGTTTAATGACTAGCGGGAGAGGCTACGGGCAGTACTTC. Translation: CASSLMTSGRGYGQYF.

A few counts support this clonotype. This rearrangement joins TRBV2 to TRBJ2-1; 14 bases match TRBD2. The trim removed 6 bases at V and 8 bases at J, leaving 6 bases unmatched. The length of the CDR3 is 15 residues. Germline V gene data show CDR1 as SNHLY and CDR2 as FYNNEI. The DNA of the CDR3 is TGTGCCAGCAGAATGGGACTAGCGGGAGACTATGAGCAGTTCTTC. Protein product: CASRMGLAGDYEQFF.

This clonotype appeared many times. The rearrangement links TRBV24-1 to TRBJ2-6; D is possibly TRBD1 (5 bases). The length of the CDR3 is 15 residues. V lost 3 bases and J lost 2, with 7 bases in between. CDR1 is KGHDR and CDR2 is SFDVKD in the germline V gene. CDR3 nucleotide sequence: TGTGCCACCAGTGATGGGGCGGCTGGGGCCAACGTCCTGACTTTC. Its protein product is CATSDGAAGANVLTF.

Worth noting for this clonotype: The junction shows a germline mismatch at one end, possibly a read error. This sequence joins TRBV7-2 and TRBJ1-2; a possible D gene is TRBD1 (6 bases). The CDR3 loop spans 17 amino acids. Germline values: CDR1 SGHTA, CDR2 FQGNSA. CDR3 nucleotides: TGTGCCAGCAGGCCAGGGGTGTCGGGGGGCATAAACTATGACTACACCTTC. Its translation: CASRPGVSGGINYDYTF.

The chain joins TRBV3-1 to TRBJ2-1; 7 bases map to TRBD2. The CDR3 contains 14 residues. CDR1 LGHDT and CDR2 YNNKEL come from the germline V gene (reference sequence). V lost 4 bases to trimming and J lost 9 bases; unmatched junction nucleotides: 9. In nucleotides, the CDR3 is TGTGCCAGCAGCCTCGGACTAGTTCAGGGTGAGCAGTTCTTC. Translated: CASSLGLVQGEQFF.

The chain employs TRBV7-2 and TRBJ1-2; 8 bases are shared with TRBD1. This CDR3 is 14 amino acids long. V was clipped by 6 bases and J by 2 bases; unmatched bases: 5. Germline V gene lookup returns CDR1 SGHTA and CDR2 FQGNSA. CDR3 bases: TGTGCCAGCAGTGGGACAGGAACAAACTATGGCTACACCTTC. This translates into CASSGTGTNYGYTF.

This chain uses TRBV10-3 with TRBJ2-3; 11 bases align to TRBD2. V trimming: 5 bases; J trimming: 1 base; junction bases outside the gene matches: 5. This CDR3 region has 16 residues. CDR1 and CDR2 from the germline V gene are ENHRY and SYGVKD. This CDR3 is CAISPLAGVGTDTQYF. The CDR3 DNA is TGTGCCATCAGTCCACTAGCGGGAGTGGGCACAGATACGCAGTATTTT.

This clonotype has only a few counts. The chain employs TRBV7-9 and TRBJ2-3; the match to TRBD2 covers 8 bases. The CDR3 sequence is 17 residues long. CDR1 and CDR2 (germline): SEHNR, FQNEAQ (reference sequence). Trimming took 1 base from V and 1 from J; bases not matched to a gene: 7. The CDR3 DNA sequence: TGTGCCAGCAGCTTAGAAGTTGGGACTAGTCGCACAGATACGCAGTATTTT. Protein sequence: CASSLEVGTSRTDTQYF.

This clonotype turned up a few times. The chain has TRBV24-1 and TRBJ2-1; 8 nucleotides align to TRBD1. Germline-derived CDR1 and CDR2 are KGHDR and SFDVKD. With V trimmed by 5 bases and J by 8 bases, 13 bases remained unmatched. The CDR3 extends over 16 amino acids. CDR3 bases: TGTGCCACCAGTGCCGCCGGACAGGGTACAAGGCATGAGCAGTTCTTC. This codes for CATSAAGQGTRHEQFF.

The V and J genes are TRBV7-9 and TRBJ1-2; weak D call: TRBD1 (5 bases). V shed 4 bases and J shed 8 bases, with 17 bases lying between them. This CDR3 has 14 amino acids. Germline-derived CDR1 and CDR2 are SEHNR and FQNEAQ (reference sequence). The DNA for the CDR3 is TGTGCCAGCAGCTCCAATTCGGGGGGAAGCGGCTACACCTTC. Amino acid sequence: CASSSNSGGSGYTF.

The chain recombines TRBV6-5 with TRBJ2-1; 7 bases agree with TRBD1. The CDR3 loop spans 16 amino acids. The germline CDR1 and CDR2 sequences are MNHEY and SVGAGI. V dropped 5 bases and J dropped 5; count of bases not matched to a gene: 12. CDR3 amino acids: CASSRNRGPYNNEQFF. CDR3 in DNA: TGTGCCAGCAGTAGAAACAGGGGTCCCTATAACAATGAGCAGTTCTTC.

V gene TRBV29-1 combines with J gene TRBJ2-7, with 13 bases identical to TRBD2. V gave up 4 bases and J gave up 4 bases; unmatched junction bases: 7. Germline V lookup: CDR1 SQVTM, CDR2 ANQGSEA. The CDR3 length is 15 residues. The CDR3 region has the DNA TGCAGCGTTGCCAGGACTAGCGGGAGTTTGTACGAGCAGTACTTC. Its protein product is CSVARTSGSLYEQYF.

The table lists this clonotype with a few counts. CDR3 residues: CASSPLGGSSYNEQFF. The CDR3 DNA reads as TGTGCCAGCAGCCCGTTGGGCGGAAGCTCCTACAATGAGCAGTTCTTC. This chain uses TRBV3-1 with TRBJ2-1; no clear D. CDR3 length: 16 amino acids. V lost 4 bases and J lost 0, with 13 bases in between. Germline-derived CDR1 and CDR2 are LGHDT and YNNKEL (reference sequence).

This clonotype was observed a few times. This could be a read error, since a much larger clone is one nucleotide away. The V gene is TRBV28, the J gene TRBJ2-7; TRBD2 aligns across 9 bases. The CDR3 spans 17 residues. Germline V gene lookup returns CDR1 MDHEN and CDR2 SYDVKM. Germline trimming cut 8 bases from V and 7 bases from J; bases unmatched to any gene: 21. This chain's CDR3 is CASVRPFGSGSDREQYF. CDR3 in DNA: TGTGCCAGCGTTCGGCCGTTTGGTAGCGGGAGCGACCGGGAGCAGTACTTC.

This sequence joins TRBV7-6 and TRBJ2-3; TRBD1 agrees at 10 bases. The CDR3 is 16 residues long. Trimming took 4 bases from V and 2 from J; bases not matched to a gene: 6. The germline gives CDR1 SGHVS, CDR2 FNYEAQ. Here the CDR3 reads CASSSRQGAATDTQYF. The DNA of the CDR3 is TGTGCCAGCAGCTCCCGACAGGGGGCTGCCACAGATACGCAGTATTTT.

This sequence joins TRBV27 and TRBJ1-4; 7 bases fit TRBD1. The germline V gene encodes CDR1 MNHEY and CDR2 SMNVEV (reference sequence). V trimming: 3 bases; J trimming: 5 bases; junction bases outside the gene matches: 6. The CDR3 extends over 15 amino acids. CDR3 residues: CASSFRDSINEKLFF. The CDR3 DNA is TGTGCCAGCAGTTTTCGGGACAGCATCAATGAAAAACTGTTTTTT.

For this clonotype: A read error is possible here, since a much larger clone lies one base away. The chain employs TRBV29-1 and TRBJ2-1; 10 bases align to TRBD2. The J call is uncertain, as TRBJ2-7 better fits the DNA end. Per the germline V gene, CDR1 is SQVTM and CDR2 is ANQGSEA. The CDR3 is 15 residues long. The CDR3 region is CSVDGLAVSYNEQYF. CDR3 DNA: TGCAGCGTTGATGGACTAGCGGTCTCCTACAATGAGCAGTACTTC.

Remarks on this clonotype: Since a much larger clone is just one base distant, this may be a read error. The rearrangement links TRBV20-1 to TRBJ2-7, with TRBD2 matching 8 bases. Trimming cost V 4 bases and J 7 bases; bases outside gene matches: 15. Germline CDR1 DFQATT, CDR2 SNEGSKA (reference sequence). CDR3 length: 15 residues. CDR3 amino acids: CSATYSGGPLHEQYF. In nucleotides, the CDR3 is TGCAGTGCTACCTATTCGGGAGGGCCCCTTCATGAGCAGTACTTC.

This clonotype has a single count. CDR3 region: CATSDGGLTKNIQYF. CDR3 in DNA: TGTGCCACCAGTGACGGGGGGCTGACCAAAAACATTCAGTACTTC. The rearrangement joins TRBV24-1 to TRBJ2-4; D is perhaps TRBD2 (7 bases). The germline V gene encodes CDR1 KGHDR and CDR2 SFDVKD. Trimming took 4 bases from V and 2 from J, leaving 11 bases between them. The CDR3 spans 15 residues.

This clonotype has more than one count but fewer than ten. J is TRBJ1-5 and V is TRBV29-1; D is undetermined. The CDR3 runs to 15 residues. V shed 3 bases and J shed 0 bases, with 12 bases lying between them. Germline V gene sequence: CDR1 SQVTM, CDR2 ANQGSEA. The DNA for the CDR3 is TGCAGCGTTGAGTATTCTGGTTATAGCAATCAGCCCCAGCATTTT. Encoded protein: CSVEYSGYSNQPQHF. Supplemented by reference TRBV29-1 and TRBJ1-5, the full variable domain reads SAVISQKPSRDICQRGTSLTIQCQVDSQVTMMFWYRQQPGQSLTLIATANQGSEATYESGFVIDKFPISRPNLTFSTLTVSNMSPEDSSIYLCSVEYSGYSNQPQHFGDGTRLSIL.

V is TRBV5-6 and J is TRBJ1-4; 8 bases line up with TRBD1. This CDR3 spans 16 amino acids. Per the germline V gene, CDR1 is SGHDT and CDR2 is YYEEEE. J lost 2 bases, V lost 2 bases, and 5 bases had no gene match. The CDR3 here is CASSFVQGATNEKLFF. CDR3 DNA sequence: TGTGCCAGCAGCTTCGTTCAGGGGGCGACTAATGAAAAACTGTTTTTT.

The V call is TRBV20-1, the J call TRBJ2-5, with TRBD2 as a possible D gene (5 bases). This CDR3 spans 14 amino acids. Germline assignment: CDR1 DFQATT and CDR2 SNEGSKA (reference sequence). Trimming pared 3 bases from V and 5 bases from J, leaving 16 bases between. DNA of the CDR3: TGCAGTGCTAGTGTGCAGCGGAAATGGGAGACCCAGTACTTC. Translating it yields CSASVQRKWETQYF.

The chain uses TRBV6-6 and TRBJ1-1; TRBD1 matches 10 bases. V was clipped by 5 bases and J by 10 bases; unmatched bases: 10. The CDR3 extends over 14 amino acids. Looked up from germline, CDR1 is MNHNY and CDR2 is SVGAGI (reference sequence). The CDR3 DNA is TGTGCCAGCAGTGCTTCGACAGGGGGCGCGGGAGCTTTCTTT. The encoded protein is CASSASTGGAGAFF.

The chain carries TRBV4-3 and TRBJ2-1, with TRBD2 identical over 7 bases. CDR3 size: 14 residues. V lost 8 bases, J lost 8 bases, and 12 bases stayed unmatched. CDR1 and CDR2 (germline): LGHNA, YSLEER. The CDR3 sequence is CASGFGGGRDEQFF. DNA of the CDR3: TGCGCCAGCGGGTTCGGCGGGGGTAGGGATGAGCAGTTCTTC.

The V and J genes are TRBV9 and TRBJ2-5; 7 nucleotides agree with TRBD2. The better agreement between TRBJ2-7 and the DNA end casts doubt on the J call. Per germline, CDR1 SGDLS and CDR2 YYNGEE. The CDR3 runs to 16 residues. CDR3 DNA sequence: TGTGCCAGCAGCGCCCTGCCTCTCCGAACGGGGGGCGAGCAGTACTTC. This translates into CASSALPLRTGGEQYF.

This clonotype was observed a few times. The gene calls are TRBV9 and TRBJ2-1, with 10 bases that match TRBD1. The CDR3 totals 16 residues. Unmatched junction bases numbered 7, after V lost 0 bases and J lost 7 bases. Looked up from germline, CDR1 is SGDLS and CDR2 is YYNGEE. The CDR3 reads CASSVAGQGIRNEQFF. CDR3 nucleotides: TGTGCCAGCAGCGTAGCGGGACAGGGGATTAGGAATGAGCAGTTCTTC.

This clonotype was counted ten times or more. The chain has TRBV5-1 and TRBJ2-7, with 8 bases matching TRBD2. The end of the DNA is better explained by TRBJ2-5, so the J call may be wrong. The CDR3 contains 14 residues. Germline V gene sequence: CDR1 SGHRS, CDR2 YFSETQ. CDR3 sequence (DNA): TGCGCCAGCAGCTTGACTAGCGGTCCCGGGACCCAGTACTTC. The encoded protein is CASSLTSGPGTQYF.

CDR3 sequence: CSARGASDWFTNEQFF. DNA for the CDR3: TGCAGTGCTAGAGGGGCCAGCGATTGGTTTACAAATGAGCAGTTCTTC. The gene calls are TRBV20-1 and TRBJ2-1; D not certain. The CDR3 is 16 residues long. V was shortened by 1 base and J by 7 bases, with 20 bases between the two germline ends. Looked up from germline, CDR1 is DFQATT and CDR2 is SNEGSKA (reference sequence).

This clonotype was seen only a few times. A much larger clone lies one base from this, so it may be a read error. The genes are TRBV29-1 and TRBJ2-3, with TRBD2 matching over 12 bases. The CDR3 is 13 amino acids. Unmatched junction bases numbered 3, after V lost 6 bases and J lost 5 bases. CDR1 and CDR2 from the germline V gene are SQVTM and ANQGSEA. The CDR3 region is CSVSTSGGDTQYF. CDR3 nucleotides: TGCAGCGTCTCGACTAGCGGGGGAGATACGCAGTATTTT.

This clonotype was found a few times. The chain is built from TRBV20-1 and TRBJ2-1; D possibly corresponds to TRBD1 (5 bases). CDR3 length: 13 amino acids. Trimming pared 3 bases from V and 5 bases from J, leaving 11 bases between. Germline V gene data show CDR1 as DFQATT and CDR2 as SNEGSKA (reference sequence). The CDR3 here is CSARTVRNNEQFF. The CDR3 DNA reads as TGCAGTGCTAGGACAGTACGTAACAATGAGCAGTTCTTC.